Described below is a single T cell receptor beta chain sequence and its context. The sample belongs to a study of T cell clusters in autoimmune cytopenias. The wider study: Per sample, median TRB depth was roughly 50,000 reads, yielding a median about 2,000 distinct clonotypes.

About 37,500 genome equivalents of blood DNA were amplified for TRB. One tube held mixed TRB-A and TRB-B primer pools for touch-down PCR. Reprocessing the multiplex PCR reads, TCRdb reports a single entry for every CDR3 protein and omits DNA. The sample table includes about 5,000 distinct CDR3 sequences. The same specimen was also included in a second study, on T cell repertoires in aging, cancer and after chemotherapy. This second report adds: Loss of evenness, beyond lost richness, contributed to age-related TCR diversity decline in cancer patients.

Sequencing input: peripheral blood. The clonotype originates from a human donor in good health.

The CDR3 loop reads CASSDLTAQRWYDTDTQYF. The rearrangement links TRBV10-1 to TRBJ2-3; TCRdb returns TRBD1, unconfirmable since there is no DNA. The CDR3 is 19 residues long. Germline loops: CDR1 WNHNN, CDR2 SYGVQD (reference sequence).